This is a list of T cell receptor beta chains from one sample in a study of cytomegalovirus exposure and HLA in healthy donors. Profiled with immunoSEQ multiplex PCR; TCRdb holds only in-frame clones, not every one. The sample has under 300,000 clones; about 86% are singletons. The sequenced sample was PBMCs. The receptors were gathered from a woman in her fifties or sixties in good health and CMV-seropositive. Both conserved end residues are part of each CDR3. Fields, in order: clone size, D gene, V gene, CDR3 protein. D genes are given only for firm matches. Clone size appears in some rows only: once, few, many, or a class for an expanded clone.

clone_size: .
d_call: TRBD2
v_call: TRBV5-1
cdr3_aa: CASSLEGLAGETQYF

clone_size: .
d_call: TRBD2
v_call: TRBV10-3
cdr3_aa: CAILAKETSGHEQFF

clone_size: once
d_call: TRBD2
v_call: TRBV11-2
cdr3_aa: CASSLGTLLGRNIQYF

clone_size: .
d_call: .
v_call: TRBV5-1
cdr3_aa: CASSEEGYQPQHF

clone_size: .
d_call: .
v_call: TRBV18
cdr3_aa: CASSPSAGERYEQYF

clone_size: few
d_call: .
v_call: TRBV5-1
cdr3_aa: CASSLRQGNTEAFF

clone_size: once
d_call: .
v_call: TRBV2
cdr3_aa: CASSARQVNQPQHF

clone_size: .
d_call: TRBD2
v_call: TRBV5-4
cdr3_aa: CASSLGIGTSASDTQYF

clone_size: .
d_call: .
v_call: TRBV7-9
cdr3_aa: CASSLSGAHNQPQHF

clone_size: .
d_call: .
v_call: TRBV2
cdr3_aa: CASTSFYEQYF

clone_size: .
d_call: TRBD2
v_call: TRBV10-1
cdr3_aa: CASSEASGINSYEQYF

clone_size: .
d_call: .
v_call: TRBV7-9
cdr3_aa: CASSSPGEQFF

clone_size: .
d_call: .
v_call: TRBV7-3
cdr3_aa: CASSFPRQGNTGELFF

clone_size: .
d_call: TRBD1
v_call: TRBV6-1
cdr3_aa: CASNRAGGSSYEQYF

clone_size: .
d_call: TRBD1
v_call: TRBV10-1
cdr3_aa: CASSDPGQGVEKLFF

clone_size: .
d_call: .
v_call: TRBV7-6
cdr3_aa: CASSRQVTDQETQYF

clone_size: few
d_call: .
v_call: TRBV30
cdr3_aa: CAWNLGGNYGYTF

clone_size: .
d_call: .
v_call: TRBV4-1
cdr3_aa: CASSQDYSNYGYTF

clone_size: .
d_call: TRBD2
v_call: TRBV19
cdr3_aa: CASSPRSSGGYNEQFF

clone_size: .
d_call: TRBD1
v_call: TRBV25-1
cdr3_aa: CASSDPRGLYNEQFF

clone_size: .
d_call: .
v_call: TRBV11-2
cdr3_aa: CASSPQGLGNTIYF

clone_size: .
d_call: .
v_call: TRBV5-1
cdr3_aa: CASSLGARETQYF

clone_size: .
d_call: TRBD1
v_call: TRBV5-4
cdr3_aa: CASSLILQGGEGYTF

clone_size: once
d_call: .
v_call: TRBV7-2
cdr3_aa: CASSLAGDSNQPQHF

clone_size: .
d_call: .
v_call: TRBV2
cdr3_aa: CASIEVSYEQYF

clone_size: .
d_call: TRBD1
v_call: TRBV19
cdr3_aa: CASNSGQGSTGELFF

clone_size: .
d_call: .
v_call: TRBV10-3
cdr3_aa: CAIGGESQETQYF

clone_size: .
d_call: .
v_call: TRBV28
cdr3_aa: CASSPINWTPAKDTQYF

clone_size: .
d_call: TRBD1
v_call: TRBV23-1
cdr3_aa: CASAGQGQETQYF

clone_size: .
d_call: TRBD1
v_call: TRBV6-1
cdr3_aa: CASSEAIQGYEIEQYF

clone_size: .
d_call: .
v_call: TRBV28
cdr3_aa: CASSSTGSSGNTIYF

clone_size: .
d_call: .
v_call: TRBV4-2
cdr3_aa: CASSQERRSSGNTIYF

clone_size: .
d_call: .
v_call: TRBV6-5
cdr3_aa: CASSYGPRKNNEQFF

clone_size: .
d_call: .
v_call: TRBV7-9
cdr3_aa: CASSYLAGTSTDTQYF

clone_size: .
d_call: .
v_call: TRBV5-1
cdr3_aa: CASSLDNNNEQFF

clone_size: .
d_call: TRBD1
v_call: TRBV5-1
cdr3_aa: CASSSGQGRNTEAFF

clone_size: few
d_call: TRBD1
v_call: TRBV6-5
cdr3_aa: CASSPLRTGRQPQHF

clone_size: .
d_call: TRBD1
v_call: TRBV5-4
cdr3_aa: CASSVGQAGYTF

clone_size: few
d_call: .
v_call: TRBV19
cdr3_aa: CASRNRGKTNYGYTF

clone_size: .
d_call: TRBD1
v_call: TRBV19
cdr3_aa: CATRDRRNTEAFF

clone_size: .
d_call: .
v_call: TRBV6-1
cdr3_aa: CASSGGGAGNQPQHF

clone_size: few
d_call: .
v_call: TRBV19
cdr3_aa: CASRDWDYGYTF

clone_size: .
d_call: TRBD1
v_call: TRBV6-5
cdr3_aa: CASSPQTGTYGYTF

clone_size: .
d_call: TRBD2
v_call: TRBV28
cdr3_aa: CASSPLTGGSYEQYF

clone_size: .
d_call: .
v_call: TRBV28
cdr3_aa: CASSLAKSNEQFF

clone_size: .
d_call: .
v_call: TRBV7-2
cdr3_aa: CASSLGYTGLQGYTF

clone_size: .
d_call: TRBD2
v_call: TRBV2
cdr3_aa: CASSWTSGSTLTYNEQFF

clone_size: .
d_call: TRBD1
v_call: TRBV28
cdr3_aa: CASIGTGGNEQYF

clone_size: .
d_call: .
v_call: TRBV15
cdr3_aa: CATSNNYEQYF

clone_size: .
d_call: .
v_call: TRBV25-1
cdr3_aa: CASSTGDFQETQYF

clone_size: .
d_call: TRBD2
v_call: TRBV5-1
cdr3_aa: CASSTGTSGYEQYF

clone_size: .
d_call: .
v_call: TRBV4-1
cdr3_aa: CASSQGGGKGEQYF

clone_size: .
d_call: .
v_call: TRBV5-1
cdr3_aa: CASSLGTAPNEKLFF